This TCR beta chain was recorded in a study of OX40 agonist ivuxolimab in advanced cancers. Concerning the study at large: Ivuxolimab, which targeted the costimulatory receptor OX40 (CD134), was an agonistic, fully human IgG2 monoclonal antibody. Intravenous ivuxolimab was administered to patients every 2 weeks at six dose levels: 0.01, 0.1, 0.3, 1.5, 3 and 10 mg/kg. Among the approximately 50 dose-escalation patients, about 19 had hepatocellular carcinoma, approximately 15 melanoma, 9 renal cell carcinoma and 9 head and neck cancer. In the dose-escalation cohort, approximately 80% of patients were male, and the mean age was approximately 60 years with a range of 23 to 79. Patients were allowed to have had prior anti-PD-1, anti-PD-L1 or anti-CTLA-4 therapy, and approximately 39% of the dose-escalation patients had been treated with checkpoint inhibitors. Partial responses were achieved by three dose-escalation patients, of whom one had hepatocellular carcinoma and two had cutaneous melanoma. The point of sequencing TCRbeta in the periphery was to test whether ivuxolimab changed TCR sequence diversity and drove clonal T-cell expansion. The paper covers the monotherapy dose-escalation part of the phase I ivuxolimab trial, which included N ≈ 57 patients. Overall study outcomes, separate from this receptor: The antigen specificity of the peripheral T cells that underwent clonal expansion was not determined. After ivuxolimab, expanded clones were on average more numerous among CD8+ T cells than among CD4+ T cells. In the 0.1-3.0 mg/kg groups, partial responders were among the patients with the lowest normalized peripheral clonal expansion, particularly in CD8+ T cells. At doses from 0.1 to 3.0 mg/kg, clonal expansion was seen in both CD4+ and CD8+ blood T cells between baseline and week 6. Low levels of normalized T-cell clonal expansion were also seen in some nonresponding patients.

The trial excluded patients who had a history of autoimmune disease or were on systemic immunosuppression. Peripheral blood for TCR sequencing was drawn from every dose cohort at baseline, at cycle 4 day 1 and at cycle 7 day 1. Samples were obtained from an open-label, multicenter, first-in-human phase I dose-escalation trial of ivuxolimab. Adults with locally advanced or metastatic head and neck squamous cell, hepatocellular, melanoma or renal cell carcinoma were enrolled in the trial. Before TCR sequencing, CD4+ and CD8+ T cells were separately sorted from peripheral blood. For sequencing of the TCRbeta CDR3 region, genomic DNA was extracted from the sorted cells. The immunoSEQ Assay was used for sequencing of TCRbeta CDR3 regions. Held by TCRdb, this immuneACCESS table contains in-frame sequences only and omits some clones. Under half of the omission traces to an unresolved V gene where checked; the cause of the rest is unknown. The sample table lists 22,000 or so clones, approximately 78% of them with a count of one. Around 15% of the sample rests with the top ten.

With regard to this clone: Its cognate antigen has yet to be identified. No base quality values were provided; no much bigger clone lies one nucleotide off.

The CDR3, from cysteine to phenylalanine, totals 13 residues. Of all the DNA, just the CDR3 is kept, 39 bases in frame from base 1. Trimming costs V 5 bases and J 7 bases, and their ends lie 11 bases apart. Sequences MNHEY (CDR1) and SVGAGI (CDR2) are obtained from the germline V gene. The chain uses TRBV6-5 and TRBJ1-4, and the D gene may be TRBD1, 6 bases matching. The receptor was derived from an adult with an advanced solid tumor such as melanoma, head and neck, liver or kidney cancer. Sequenced here: CD4+ or CD8+ T cells sorted from blood, sampled in a trial of the OX40 agonist ivuxolimab. The CDR3 protein is CASSHRDTEKLFF. The DNA is TGTGCCAGCAGTCACAGGGATACTGAAAAACTGTTTTTT.